This T cell receptor beta chain was recorded in a study of blood T cell repertoires in COVID-19. Background on the study: Sources were T cells, B-cell-depleted T cells, or PBMCs; the material itself was cDNA or gDNA.

Trimming at V came to 0 bases and at J to 8 bases, leaving 5 bases not matched to a gene. Germline V CDR1 and CDR2: SGHRS, YFSETQ. The CDR3 extends over 15 amino acids. Original data processing: Nucleated cell counts were estimated from reference gene primer amplification. Sequencing used immunoSEQ multiplex PCR; TCRdb keeps in-frame clones, though not all of them. The V and J calls and the clone size are those of that table, but D and trimming were determined from the DNA. The sample includes 150,000 to 180,000 clones, more than 65% of them seen just once. Sequencing was done on a sample of peripheral blood. The clonotype was recovered from a woman between 45 and 65 years old with acute or convalescent COVID-19. The J gene is TRBJ1-6, the V gene TRBV5-1; TRBD1 agrees at 7 bases. CDR3 in amino acids: CASSLETTGDSPLHF. The CDR3 bases are TGCGCCAGCAGCTTGGAGACTACAGGGGATTCACCCCTCCACTTT.